A single sample gave rise to the 29 T cell receptor beta chains below, sequenced in a study of radiotherapy plus CTLA-4 blockade in lung cancer. The protocol was immunoSEQ multiplex PCR, while the TCRdb copy is restricted to in-frame clones and leaves out a portion. Seen here are about 110,000 clones, 70% to 90% observed once, and the top ten hold about 2.2%. The sequencing here drew on peripheral blood, taken from a patient treated with radiotherapy plus ipilimumab. The origin of the receptors is a human donor with non-small cell lung cancer that progressed on radiotherapy plus ipilimumab. Some clones in this sample may be carry-over from other donors' samples.

V is TRBV6-5 and J is TRBJ2-2; 13 bases line up with TRBD2. V trimming: 6 bases; J trimming: 7 bases; junction bases outside the gene matches: 5. The length of the CDR3 is 15 residues. Germline V gene data show CDR1 as MNHEY and CDR2 as SVGAGI. In DNA, the CDR3 is TGTGCCAGCAGCGAACTAGCGGGGGGGTTCGGGGAGCTGTTTTTT. Residues: CASSELAGGFGELFF.

The CDR3 loop reads CASSRGPIYGYTF. CDR3 nucleotides: TGTGCCAGCAGCCGCGGACCGATTTATGGCTACACCTTC. The chain couples TRBV6-5 to TRBJ1-2; D remains unclear. V was clipped by 6 bases and J by 5 bases, with 13 bases between them. From germline, CDR1 is MNHEY and CDR2 SVGAGI. The CDR3 consists of 13 residues.

The V call is TRBV5-1, the J call TRBJ2-7, with 9 bases aligning to TRBD1. The CDR3 covers 15 residues. Germline V gene sequence: CDR1 SGHRS, CDR2 YFSETQ. V shed 6 bases and J 0 bases; nucleotides not matched to a gene: 7. The CDR3 here is CASNLQGADSYEQYF. The CDR3 region has the DNA TGCGCCAGCAACCTACAGGGGGCGGACTCCTACGAGCAGTACTTC.

The chain recombines TRBV7-9 with TRBJ2-5; tentatively, D is TRBD1 (6 bases). The end of the DNA aligns better with TRBJ2-7, so the J call may be wrong. The CDR3 spans 12 residues. CDR1 is SEHNR, CDR2 FQNEAQ, per germline (reference sequence). CDR3 region: CASSATGYEQYF. CDR3 nucleotides: TGTGCCAGCAGCGCGACAGGATACGAGCAGTACTTC.

The V and J genes are TRBV6-1 and TRBJ2-5; possible D gene TRBD2, 7 bases. The CDR3 loop spans 14 amino acids. Trimming removed 4 bases from V and 7 bases from J, with 16 bases in between. Germline V gene data show CDR1 as MNHNS and CDR2 as SASEGT. The CDR3 loop reads CASSGSLGGATQYF. The CDR3 DNA reads TGTGCCAGCAGTGGCTCCCTTGGGGGGGCGACCCAGTACTTC.

The chain is built from TRBV6-4 and TRBJ2-4; no reliable D call. Germline V gene sequence: CDR1 MRHNA, CDR2 SNTAGT. This CDR3 contains 16 residues. Trimming removed 3 bases at V and 9 bases at J, with 21 bases between. The CDR3 is CASSDNDSRPWSIQYF. In DNA, the CDR3 is TGTGCCAGCAGTGATAACGACTCCCGGCCCTGGAGCATTCAGTACTTC.

The gene calls are TRBV18 and TRBJ1-2, with D perhaps TRBD1 (5 bases). Germline assignment: CDR1 KGHSH and CDR2 LQKENI. With 3 bases removed from V and 8 bases from J, the gap between germline ends came to 16 bases. The CDR3 length is 14 residues. The DNA of the CDR3 is TGTGCCAGCTCACCCGCAGTGGAGGGGACCGGCTACACCTTC. Translated: CASSPAVEGTGYTF.

The gene calls are TRBV2 and TRBJ2-5; no clear D gene. This CDR3 spans 8 amino acids. The germline V gene encodes CDR1 SNHLY and CDR2 FYNNEI. V was shortened by 5 bases and J by 9 bases, with 1 base between the two germline ends. The CDR3 nucleotides read TGTGCCAGCAGTTCCCAGTACTTC. Its translation is CASSSQYF.

This chain connects TRBV4-3 to TRBJ1-6, with no clear D. This CDR3 is 14 amino acids long. Germline V gene sequence: CDR1 LGHNA, CDR2 YSLEER. Trimming took 1 base from V and 8 from J, leaving 9 bases between them. CDR3: CASSQGASDSPLHF. The DNA for the CDR3 is TGCGCCAGCAGCCAAGGGGCATCCGATTCACCCCTCCACTTT.

The chain uses TRBV5-1 and TRBJ2-7, with 13 bases that match TRBD2. V lost 4 bases, J lost 7 bases, and 8 bases stayed unmatched. CDR1 is SGHRS, CDR2 YFSETQ, per germline. CDR3 length equals 15 residues. The CDR3 DNA is TGCGCCAGCAGCGCGACTAGCGGGGGGCCGAGAGAGCAGTACTTC. This gives the protein CASSATSGGPREQYF.

The chain is built from TRBV6-1 and TRBJ2-4, with unresolved D. The CDR3 loop spans 13 amino acids. Germline loops: CDR1 MNHNS, CDR2 SASEGT. Trimming removed 11 bases from V and 0 bases from J, with 11 bases in between. For the CDR3, the DNA is TGTGCCTCCCGCGATATAGCCAAAAACATTCAGTACTTC. It specifies CASRDIAKNIQYF.

The rearrangement links TRBV5-1 to TRBJ2-3, with 9 nucleotides matching TRBD2. CDR3 length: 15 residues. Germline loops: CDR1 SGHRS, CDR2 YFSETQ. Trimming removed 0 bases from V and 4 bases from J; junction bases left unmatched: 3. CDR3 residues: CASSLVVAGADTQYF. Written as DNA, the CDR3 is TGCGCCAGCAGCTTGGTGGTAGCGGGGGCAGATACGCAGTATTTT.

The CDR3 DNA sequence: TGCGCCAGCAGCCAAGAATTCAGGCAGGAGGGGAATGAGCAGTTCTTC. Encoded protein: CASSQEFRQEGNEQFF. The chain combines TRBV4-3 with TRBJ2-1; D possibly corresponds to TRBD2 (6 bases). Germline loops: CDR1 LGHNA, CDR2 YSLEER. V shed 0 bases and J shed 7 bases, with 16 bases lying between them. This CDR3 is built from 16 residues.

In this sample, this clone turned up a few times. The chain is built from TRBV2 and TRBJ1-1; D gene unclear. CDR1 is SNHLY and CDR2 is FYNNEI in the germline V gene. This CDR3 has 13 amino acids. Trimming shortened V by 6 bases and J by 1 base, and 9 bases separated the two germline ends. The CDR3 DNA is TGTGCCAGCAGGGTAGGGCCGAACACTGAAGCTTTCTTT. This encodes CASRVGPNTEAFF. The whole variable domain, remainder taken from reference TRBV2 and TRBJ1-1, is EPEVTQTPSHQVTQMGQEVILRCVPISNHLYFYWYRQILGQKVEFLVSFYNNEISEKSEIFDDQFSVERPDGSNFTLKIRSTKLEDSAMYFCASRVGPNTEAFFGQGTRLTVV.

The chain is built from TRBV2 and TRBJ2-3; D remains unclear. CDR1 is SNHLY, CDR2 FYNNEI, per germline. The CDR3 spans 12 residues. Trimming cost V 2 bases and J 4 bases, with 4 bases left between them. The CDR3 nucleotides read TGTGCCAGCAGTGAAAGGTCAGATACGCAGTATTTT. Protein product: CASSERSDTQYF.

The chain uses TRBV30 and TRBJ1-3, with 8 positions matching TRBD1. This CDR3 is built from 15 residues. After removal of 4 bases from V and 0 bases from J, the junction contained 5 bases not matched to a gene. Germline loops: CDR1 GTSNPN, CDR2 SVGIG (reference sequence). The CDR3, as DNA: TGTGCCTGGACAGGACAGGGAATCTCTGGAAACACCATATATTTT. Translating gives CAWTGQGISGNTIYF. The full variable domain, with the rest looked up from reference TRBV30 and TRBJ1-3, is SQTIHQWPATLVQPVGSPLSLECTVEGTSNPNLYWYRQAAGRGLQLLFYSVGIGQISSEVPQNLSASRPQDRQFILSSKKLLLSDSGFYLCAWTGQGISGNTIYFGEGSWLTVV.

This sequence joins TRBV7-2 and TRBJ2-1; D not certain. Germline loops: CDR1 SGHTA, CDR2 FQGNSA. Trimming shortened V by 3 bases and J by 9 bases, and 9 bases separated the two germline ends. The CDR3 runs 12 residues. The CDR3 spells CASSLSFVEQFF. The DNA for the CDR3 is TGTGCCAGCAGCTTGAGCTTCGTTGAGCAGTTCTTC.

The genes are TRBV27 and TRBJ1-1, with D unresolved. In germline, CDR1 is MNHEY, CDR2 SMNVEV (reference sequence). Trimming left V 1 base short and J 1 base short, with 7 bases between. This CDR3 is built from 14 residues. CDR3: CASSLYPTNTEAFF. The CDR3 nucleotides are TGTGCCAGCAGTTTATACCCTACGAACACTGAAGCTTTCTTT.

The chain uses TRBV7-3 and TRBJ2-7; D unclear. CDR3 length: 15 amino acids. Trimming pared 0 bases from V and 2 bases from J, leaving 11 bases between. Germline V lookup: CDR1 SGHTA, CDR2 FQGTGA. Here the CDR3 DNA reads TGTGCCAGCAGCTTAACATCGGACCTCACCTACGAGCAGTACTTC. Translation: CASSLTSDLTYEQYF.

This CDR3 is CAGGQGETDTQYF. The CDR3 coding sequence is TGTGCCGGGGGACAGGGGGAAACAGATACGCAGTATTTT. The chain has TRBV6-5 and TRBJ2-3; TRBD1 matches at 11 bases. The V gene end was trimmed by 11 bases and the J gene end by 3 bases; junction bases not matched to a gene: 4. The CDR3 extends over 13 amino acids. The V gene's germline CDR1 is MNHEY and CDR2 SVGAGI.

This chain uses TRBV9 with TRBJ2-5; D may match TRBD1 or TRBD2 (6 bases each). V was cut by 1 base and J by 4 bases, with 17 bases left in between. Per the germline V gene, CDR1 is SGDLS and CDR2 is YYNGEE. There are 16 residues in the CDR3. CDR3: CASSVPQGGGGETQYF. The CDR3 DNA sequence: TGTGCCAGCAGCGTACCACAGGGAGGAGGGGGAGAGACCCAGTACTTC.

This sequence joins TRBV28 and TRBJ1-5; 10 nucleotides line up with TRBD1. J was trimmed by 7 bases and V by 6 bases; bases with no gene match: 9. Looked up from germline, CDR1 is MDHEN and CDR2 is SYDVKM. This CDR3 contains 15 residues. CDR3 residues: CASSLRQGAEQPQHF. The CDR3 region has the DNA TGTGCCAGCAGCCTACGACAGGGGGCAGAACAGCCCCAGCATTTT.

V usage is TRBV5-4 and J usage is TRBJ2-5; 9 positions agree with TRBD1. Germline CDR1 and CDR2: SGHNT and YYREEE (reference sequence). After removal of 2 bases from V and 4 bases from J, the junction contained 9 bases not matched to a gene. The CDR3 consists of 16 residues. The CDR3 here is CASSFPTGGPPETQYF. DNA for the CDR3: TGTGCCAGCAGCTTCCCAACAGGGGGCCCCCCAGAGACCCAGTACTTC. Together with reference TRBV5-4 and TRBJ2-5, the CDR3 gives the full variable domain: ETGVTQSPTHLIKTRGQQVTLRCSSQSGHNTVSWYQQALGQGPQFIFQYYREEENGRGNFPPRFSGLQFPNYSSELNVNALELDDSALYLCASSFPTGGPPETQYFGPGTRLLVL.

V usage is TRBV30 and J usage is TRBJ1-3; D is unclear. The V end was cut by 2 bases, the J end by 4 bases, with 9 bases between. Per the germline V gene, CDR1 is GTSNPN and CDR2 is SVGIG (reference sequence). The CDR3 totals 13 residues. Here the CDR3 DNA reads TGTGCCTGGAGTCAAACGGCGGGAAACACCATATATTTT. It specifies CAWSQTAGNTIYF.

The gene calls are TRBV30 and TRBJ2-2; D perhaps matches TRBD2 (5 bases). The CDR3 has 15 amino acids. V was clipped by 2 bases and J by 6 bases, with 16 bases between them. From germline, CDR1 is GTSNPN and CDR2 SVGIG (reference sequence). CDR3 loop: CAWSRMGVKPGELFF. In nucleotides, the CDR3 is TGTGCCTGGAGTCGGATGGGAGTTAAGCCCGGGGAGCTGTTTTTT.

The chain recombines TRBV7-9 with TRBJ1-1; possibly TRBD1 for D (5 bases). The germline CDR1 and CDR2 sequences are SEHNR and FQNEAQ (reference sequence). V was clipped by 4 bases and J by 10 bases, with 16 bases between them. This CDR3 spans 13 amino acids. Written as DNA, the CDR3 is TGTGCCAGCAGCTCCTCGGGGGGGTTTGGAGCTTTCTTT. Encoded protein: CASSSSGGFGAFF.

The chain couples TRBV7-2 to TRBJ2-5; D possibly corresponds to TRBD1 (6 bases). Germline CDR1 reads SGHTA; CDR2 reads FQGNSA. V was clipped by 6 bases and J by 2 bases, with 10 bases between them. This CDR3 is built from 13 residues. CDR3: CASSRDKQETQYF. The CDR3 nucleotides are TGTGCCAGCAGTCGGGACAAGCAAGAGACCCAGTACTTC.

The J gene is TRBJ2-2, the V gene TRBV7-3; D gene uncertain. V was trimmed by 5 bases and J by 4 bases, leaving 8 bases between them. The CDR3 runs 13 residues. The germline V gene encodes CDR1 SGHTA and CDR2 FQGTGA. The CDR3 is CASSIYSTGELFF. The CDR3 region has the DNA TGTGCCAGCAGCATTTACAGCACCGGGGAGCTGTTTTTT.

The chain is built from TRBV10-3 and TRBJ1-5, with 7 positions matching TRBD1. Trimming at V came to 5 bases and at J to 7 bases, leaving 5 bases not matched to a gene. Germline CDR1 is ENHRY and CDR2 is SYGVKD. This CDR3 region has 13 residues. The CDR3 is CAISRDSRQPQHF. For the CDR3, the DNA is TGTGCCATCAGTCGGGACAGTCGACAGCCCCAGCATTTT.